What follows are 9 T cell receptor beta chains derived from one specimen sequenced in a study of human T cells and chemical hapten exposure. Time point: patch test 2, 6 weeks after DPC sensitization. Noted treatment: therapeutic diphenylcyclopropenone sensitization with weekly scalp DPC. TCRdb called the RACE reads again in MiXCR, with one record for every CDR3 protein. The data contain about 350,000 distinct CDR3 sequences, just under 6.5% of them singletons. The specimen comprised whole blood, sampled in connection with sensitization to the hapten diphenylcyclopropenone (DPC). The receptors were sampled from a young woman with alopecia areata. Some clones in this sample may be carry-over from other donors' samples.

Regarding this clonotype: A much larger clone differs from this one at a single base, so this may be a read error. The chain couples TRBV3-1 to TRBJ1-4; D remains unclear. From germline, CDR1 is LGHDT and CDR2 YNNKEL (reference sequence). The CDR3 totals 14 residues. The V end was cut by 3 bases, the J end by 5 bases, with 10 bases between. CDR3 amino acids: CASSHCELNEKLFF. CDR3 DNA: TGTGCCAGCAGCCACTGCGAGCTGAATGAAAAACTGTTTTTT. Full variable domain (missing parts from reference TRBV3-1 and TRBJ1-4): DTAVSQTPKYLVTQMGNDKSIKCEQNLGHDTMYWYKQDSKKFLKIMFSYNNKELIINETVPNRFSPKSPDKAHLNLHINSLELGDSAVYFCASSHCELNEKLFFGSGTQLSVL.

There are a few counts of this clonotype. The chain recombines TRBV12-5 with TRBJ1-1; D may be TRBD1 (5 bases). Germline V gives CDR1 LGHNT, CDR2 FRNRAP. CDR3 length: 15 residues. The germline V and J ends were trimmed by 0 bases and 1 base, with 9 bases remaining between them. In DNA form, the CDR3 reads TGTGCTAGTGGTTTGGTTCTTCAGGGGAACACTGAAGCTTTCTTT. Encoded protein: CASGLVLQGNTEAFF.

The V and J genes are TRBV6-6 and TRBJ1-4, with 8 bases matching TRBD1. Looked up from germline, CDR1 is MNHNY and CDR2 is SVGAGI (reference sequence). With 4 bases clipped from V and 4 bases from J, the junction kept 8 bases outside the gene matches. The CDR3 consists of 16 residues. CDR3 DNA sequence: TGTGCCAGCAGTTGGCGCAGGGGGCAGGGTAATGAAAAACTGTTTTTT. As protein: CASSWRRGQGNEKLFF.

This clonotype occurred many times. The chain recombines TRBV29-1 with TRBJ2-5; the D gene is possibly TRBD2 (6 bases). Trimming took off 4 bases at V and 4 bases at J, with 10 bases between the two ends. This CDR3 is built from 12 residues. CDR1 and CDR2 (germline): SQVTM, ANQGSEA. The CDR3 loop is CSVGLVSETQYF. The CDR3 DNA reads TGCAGCGTTGGACTAGTTTCAGAGACCCAGTACTTC.

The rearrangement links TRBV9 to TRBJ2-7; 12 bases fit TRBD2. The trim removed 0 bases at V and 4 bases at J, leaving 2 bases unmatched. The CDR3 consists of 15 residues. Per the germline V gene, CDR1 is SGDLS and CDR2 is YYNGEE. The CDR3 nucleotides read TGTGCCAGCAGCGTAGGGACTAGCGGGGAGTACGAGCAGTACTTC. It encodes CASSVGTSGEYEQYF.

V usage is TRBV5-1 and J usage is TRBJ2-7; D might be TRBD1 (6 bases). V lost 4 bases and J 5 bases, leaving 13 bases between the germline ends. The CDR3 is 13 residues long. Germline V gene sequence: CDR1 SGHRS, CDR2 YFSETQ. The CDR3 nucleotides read TGCGCCAGCAGCATAACAGGGTCCCACGAGCAGTACTTC. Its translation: CASSITGSHEQYF.

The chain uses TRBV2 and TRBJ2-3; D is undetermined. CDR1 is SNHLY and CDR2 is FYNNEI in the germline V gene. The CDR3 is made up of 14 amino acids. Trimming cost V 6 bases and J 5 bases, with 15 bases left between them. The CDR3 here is CASRKPQDIDTQYF. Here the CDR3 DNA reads TGTGCCAGCAGGAAACCCCAGGATATAGATACGCAGTATTTT.

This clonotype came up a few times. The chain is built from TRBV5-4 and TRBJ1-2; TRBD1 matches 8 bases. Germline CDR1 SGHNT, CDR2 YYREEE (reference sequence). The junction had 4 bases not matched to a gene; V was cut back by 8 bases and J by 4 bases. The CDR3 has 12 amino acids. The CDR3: CASQGAGYGYTF. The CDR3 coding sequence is TGTGCCAGTCAGGGGGCTGGCTATGGCTACACCTTC.

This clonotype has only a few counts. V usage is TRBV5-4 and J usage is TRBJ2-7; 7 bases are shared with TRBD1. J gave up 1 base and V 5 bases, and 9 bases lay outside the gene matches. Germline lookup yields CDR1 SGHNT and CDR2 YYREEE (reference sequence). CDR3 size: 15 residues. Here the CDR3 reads CASSIGTEISYEQYF. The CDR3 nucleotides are TGTGCCAGCAGTATCGGGACAGAAATATCCTACGAGCAGTACTTC.